This TCR beta chain was sequenced in a study of T cell responses to AZD1222 COVID-19 vaccine. Study-wide results and limits: Unmutated variant regions are reportedly the target of nearly half of TCRs that are spike-specific. Among the donors, most were white British and more were female, and clonal diversity was possibly underestimated.

This CDR3 region has 15 residues. Between the trimmed V and J ends, which lost 3 bases and 3 bases, there was a span of 11 bases. The germline CDR1 and CDR2 sequences are SGHVS and FNYEAQ. Comments on this clone: What it binds is not known.

Libraries were prepared by immunoSEQ multiplex PCR; TCRdb keeps only in-frame clonotypes and omits some of them. The repertoire holds nearly 95,000 clones, with 85% to 90% as singletons. The rearrangement uses TRBV7-6 and TRBJ1-4; no definite D call. Sequences were derived from peripheral blood, sampled 28 days after the second AZD1222 dose. This clonotype was obtained from an adult who received the AZD1222 COVID-19 vaccine. Here the CDR3 reads CASSLDQIANEKLFF. The CDR3 DNA reads TGTGCCAGCAGCTTGGATCAGATAGCTAATGAAAAACTGTTTTTT.